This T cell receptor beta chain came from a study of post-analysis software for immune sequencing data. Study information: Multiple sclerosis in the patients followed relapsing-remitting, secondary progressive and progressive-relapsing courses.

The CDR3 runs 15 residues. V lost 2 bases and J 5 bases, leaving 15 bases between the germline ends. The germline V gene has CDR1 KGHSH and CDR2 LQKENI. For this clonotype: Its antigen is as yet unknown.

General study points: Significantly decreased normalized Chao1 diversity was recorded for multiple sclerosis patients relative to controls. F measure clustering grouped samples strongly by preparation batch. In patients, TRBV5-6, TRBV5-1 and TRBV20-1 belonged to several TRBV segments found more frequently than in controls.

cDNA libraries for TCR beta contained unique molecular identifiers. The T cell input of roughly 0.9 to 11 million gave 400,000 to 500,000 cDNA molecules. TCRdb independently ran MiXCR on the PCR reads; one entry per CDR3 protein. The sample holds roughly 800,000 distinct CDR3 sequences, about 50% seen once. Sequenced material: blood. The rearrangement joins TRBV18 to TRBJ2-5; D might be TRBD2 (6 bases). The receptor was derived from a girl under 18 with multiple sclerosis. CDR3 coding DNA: TGTGCCAGCTCACCATACGCGGGAACTCAGGAGACCCAGTACTTC. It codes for CASSPYAGTQETQYF.